A selection of T cell receptor beta chains follows, all from one sample in a study of cytomegalovirus exposure and HLA in healthy donors. The data were produced by immunoSEQ multiplex PCR, yet TCRdb's version contains in-frame clones alone and is incomplete. The repertoire holds some 150,000 clones, with around 93% as singletons. The material sequenced was PBMCs. These receptors were obtained from a man younger than 35 in good health and CMV-seropositive. The CDR3 runs from the conserved cysteine through the conserved F or W. The D gene is left open where the match is weak. Where a row states a size, it is once, few, many or the class of an expanded clone; other rows omit it.

d_gene	abundance	v_gene	j_gene	len	CDR3nt	CDR3aa
TRBD2	-	TRBV10-3	TRBJ2-1	17	TGTGCCATCAGTGGTCGCGGACTAGCGGGAGGGTACAATGAGCAGTTCTTC	CAISGRGLAGGYNEQFF
TRBD2	-	TRBV6-7	TRBJ2-1	17	TGTGCCAGCAGTTCCCCCCTTCGCGGGAGCTCCTACAATGAGCAGTTCTTC	CASSSPLRGSSYNEQFF
TRBD1	-	TRBV4-2	TRBJ2-7	16	TGTGCCAGCAGCCAAGGACCGGGACAGGGAAGTTACGAGCAGTACTTC	CASSQGPGQGSYEQYF
TRBD1	-	TRBV4-1	TRBJ2-3	16	TGCGCCAGCAGCCAAGACAGGGGGCAGGTGTCAGATACGCAGTATTTT	CASSQDRGQVSDTQYF
TRBD1	-	TRBV5-1	TRBJ2-7	16	TGCGCCAGCAGCTTGGGTGCGACAGGGAGCTTCTACGAGCAGTACTTC	CASSLGATGSFYEQYF
TRBD1	-	TRBV15	TRBJ1-1	15	TGTGCCACCAGCATAGGGGGCAGCATGAACACTGAAGCTTTCTTT	CATSIGGSMNTEAFF
TRBD2	-	TRBV13	TRBJ2-1	16	TGTGCCAGCAGCCTCCTGGGCGGGAGGAACTACAATGAGCAGTTCTTC	CASSLLGGRNYNEQFF
-	-	TRBV6-6	TRBJ1-1	13	TGTGCCAGCAGAGCAGGGACTCTGGCGGAAGCTTTCTTT	CASRAGTLAEAFF
-	-	TRBV18	TRBJ1-3	16	TGTGCCAGCTCACCTTCTGGGGGGAACTCTGGAAACACCATATATTTT	CASSPSGGNSGNTIYF
-	-	TRBV19	TRBJ1-6	16	TGTGCCAGTAGTATAGGGTCAAGCGAAGGATCGTCACCCCTCCACTTT	CASSIGSSEGSSPLHF
-	-	TRBV7-9	TRBJ2-2	11	TGTGCCAGCAGCCGGGACGGGGAGCTGTTTTTT	CASSRDGELFF
TRBD1	-	TRBV15	TRBJ1-2	14	TGTGCCACCAGCAGAGATACAGGGGGGAATGGCTACACCTTC	CATSRDTGGNGYTF
-	-	TRBV11-1	TRBJ2-2	17	TGTGCCAGCAGCCGGTGGCGGACCAGCGGGAACACCGGGGAGCTGTTTTTT	CASSRWRTSGNTGELFF
-	-	TRBV5-5	TRBJ2-5	13	TGTGCCAGCAGCGGGGACAACCAAGAGACCCAGTACTTC	CASSGDNQETQYF
-	-	TRBV19	TRBJ2-6	15	TGTGCCAGTAGTATAACTTTCTCTGGGGCCAACGTCCTGACTTTC	CASSITFSGANVLTF
-	-	TRBV7-8	TRBJ2-3	15	TGTGCCAGCAGCTTAGTAGGTCTAGCAACAGATACGCAGTATTTT	CASSLVGLATDTQYF
TRBD2	-	TRBV27	TRBJ2-2	14	TGTGCCACCCGACTAGCGGGGAACACCGGGGAGCTGTTTTTT	CATRLAGNTGELFF
TRBD2	few	TRBV2	TRBJ2-3	16	TGTGCCAGCAGTCCGGGACTAGCGGGAGGGACAGATACGCAGTATTTT	CASSPGLAGGTDTQYF
TRBD1	-	TRBV11-2	TRBJ1-2	14	TGTGCCAGCAGCTTAGATGGACAGGTTGATGGCTACACCTTC	CASSLDGQVDGYTF
TRBD2	-	TRBV30	TRBJ2-1	15	TGTGCCTGGAGTCCTAGCGGGAGTACCTACAATGAGCAGTTCTTC	CAWSPSGSTYNEQFF
TRBD1	-	TRBV2	TRBJ2-7	14	TGTGCCAGCAGTGTACAGGGGTCATCCTACGAGCAGTACTTC	CASSVQGSSYEQYF
TRBD1	-	TRBV9	TRBJ2-3	17	TGTGCCAGCAGCGCCGGATGGGGACAGGGGGCGGCAGATACGCAGTATTTT	CASSAGWGQGAADTQYF